The present entry profiles one T cell receptor beta chain with its context. As yet, its antigen is unknown. This entry comes from a study of CD8 T cell repertoires and HIV-1 epitope variants. Study as a whole: Controls included no peptide, Ebola AY9 epitope, and a CMV, EBV, flu pool. Tested: three Gag epitope families, Nef HW9 and YT9. General study findings and limits: Some ten antigen-specific TCR beta clonotypes were found; roughly six seemed cross-reactive to variants. The TAALDMSHF plasma variant had no responses, unlike KF9 (about five clonotypes) and HW9 (one).

Produced via immunoSEQ multiplex PCR; TCRdb's table is partial and in-frame only. The sample lists 5,000 or so clones, approximately 65% seen once, with about 39% in the top ten. This receptor was identified in a male donor with HIV. Sequencing was done on a sample of cultured CD8+ T cells derived from PBMCs.

The CDR3 DNA is TGTGCCAGCAGTTTAACTAGCGGGAGGGCCGGTTACAATGAGCAGTTCTTC. Translation: CASSLTSGRAGYNEQFF. J is TRBJ2-1 and V is TRBV28; 13 bases map to TRBD2. V was clipped by 2 bases and J by 4 bases; unmatched bases: 5. Germline CDR1 is MDHEN and CDR2 is SYDVKM. The length of the CDR3 is 17 residues.